Each of the 19 T cell receptor beta chains below was sequenced from the same sample in a study of T cell responses to AZD1222 COVID-19 vaccine (dated by TCRdb to the early 2020s). Receptor amplification or capture employed the immunoSEQ multiplex PCR assay. TCRdb retrieved this table from immuneACCESS and kept in-frame rearrangements only. Not all clones are present; in checked studies, unresolved V genes account for under half, and no reason is known for the remainder. The sample profile shows roughly 150,000 clones; around 90% of them were found once. 1.5% to 2% of the sample belongs to the ten largest clones. This specimen's time point label, per the study, means: about 28 days (+/-7) after the second vaccine dose. Source: peripheral blood, taken 28 days after the second AZD1222 dose. The receptor set was obtained from an adult who received the AZD1222 COVID-19 vaccine.

The genes are TRBV4-2 and TRBJ2-7, with TRBD1 identical over 7 bases. In germline, CDR1 is LGHNA, CDR2 YNFKEQ. The CDR3 is made up of 17 amino acids. V shed 4 bases and J 2 bases; nucleotides not matched to a gene: 14. DNA for the CDR3: TGTGCCAGCAGCCCAAACCTCCGAGGGGGCAGCACCTACGAGCAGTACTTC. This codes for CASSPNLRGGSTYEQYF.

V gene TRBV5-6 combines with J gene TRBJ2-1; tentatively, D is TRBD2 (6 bases). Between the trimmed V and J ends, which lost 4 bases and 8 bases, there was a span of 13 bases. The CDR3 is made up of 13 amino acids. CDR1 is SGHDT, CDR2 YYEEEE, per germline. The CDR3 DNA is TGTGCCAGCAGCCGATCGGGAGTTTATGAGCAGTTCTTC. Protein: CASSRSGVYEQFF.

This clone has only one observation. The rearrangement uses TRBV6-5 and TRBJ1-5, with TRBD1 as a possible D gene (6 bases). Trimming left V 5 bases short and J 5 bases short, with 16 bases between. CDR3 length: 15 residues. The germline V gene encodes CDR1 MNHEY and CDR2 SVGAGI. The CDR3 nucleotides are TGTGCCAGCAGTCCACGAGCACAGGGTGATCAGCCCCAGCATTTT. Protein: CASSPRAQGDQPQHF.

The chain uses TRBV30 and TRBJ1-3; D is undetermined. CDR3 length: 13 residues. Looked up from germline, CDR1 is GTSNPN and CDR2 is SVGIG (reference sequence). The ends were cut back, 1 base at V and 1 base at J, with 5 bases in the middle. The CDR3 DNA reads TGTGCCTGGAGTGAGCAATCTGGAAACACCATATATTTT. It codes for CAWSEQSGNTIYF.

CDR3 loop: CASSVAAGANTGELFF. As DNA, the CDR3 is TGTGCCAGCAGCGTAGCTGCGGGTGCGAACACCGGGGAGCTGTTTTTT. This chain joins TRBV9 and TRBJ2-2; maybe TRBD2 (5 bases). This CDR3 contains 16 residues. Germline V gene data show CDR1 as SGDLS and CDR2 as YYNGEE. The V end lost 0 bases, the J end lost 0 bases, and 9 bases lay between the germline ends.

This clone was seen only a few times. This sequence joins TRBV30 and TRBJ2-7, with D possibly TRBD1 on 5 matching bases. From germline, CDR1 is GTSNPN and CDR2 SVGIG (reference sequence). The CDR3 totals 9 residues. The germline V and J ends were trimmed by 3 bases and 12 bases, with 9 bases remaining between them. This chain's CDR3 is CAWRLGAYV. CDR3 nucleotide sequence: TGTGCCTGGAGGCTTGGGGCGTACGTC.

This chain links TRBV2 with TRBJ2-2; D is uncertain. CDR3 length: 14 amino acids. V was pared by 8 bases and J by 0 bases, with 10 bases between. Germline assignment: CDR1 SNHLY and CDR2 FYNNEI. In DNA form, the CDR3 reads TGTGCCAGCGGAGAAGTCGCGAACACCGGGGAGCTGTTTTTT. As protein: CASGEVANTGELFF.

This chain joins TRBV9 and TRBJ2-4; 11 positions agree with TRBD2. The junction had 1 base not matched to a gene; V was cut back by 0 bases and J by 5 bases. This CDR3 comprises 15 residues. Germline V gives CDR1 SGDLS, CDR2 YYNGEE. Written as DNA, the CDR3 is TGTGCCAGCAGCGTAGGGGGACTAGCGGAAAACATTCAGTACTTC. The encoded protein is CASSVGGLAENIQYF.

The CDR3 here is CASSLGLDRDTEAFF. DNA for the CDR3: TGTGCCAGCAGCTTAGGACTGGACAGAGACACTGAAGCTTTCTTT. The V call is TRBV11-1, the J call TRBJ1-1, with D perhaps matching TRBD1 (6 bases). The CDR3 runs to 15 residues. Trimming left V 1 base short and J 3 bases short, with 12 bases between. CDR1 is SGHAT, CDR2 FQDESV, per germline (reference sequence).

This chain connects TRBV5-6 to TRBJ1-1, with TRBD1 matching 10 bases. V trimming: 0 bases; J trimming: 3 bases; junction bases outside the gene matches: 2. Germline-derived CDR1 and CDR2 are SGHDT and YYEEEE. The CDR3 loop spans 15 amino acids. Written as DNA, the CDR3 is TGTGCCAGCAGCTTGGAGGGACAGGGGTACACTGAAGCTTTCTTT. Its protein is CASSLEGQGYTEAFF.

The rearrangement joins TRBV3-1 (or the pseudogene TRBV3-2) to TRBJ1-3; no definite D call. Germline CDR1 and CDR2: LGHDT and YNNKEL (reference sequence). Trimming left V 0 bases short and J 4 bases short, with 13 bases between. The CDR3 length is 16 residues. The chain's CDR3 is CASSQDWARGGNTIYF. The CDR3 DNA sequence: TGTGCCAGCAGCCAAGATTGGGCCCGGGGAGGAAACACCATATATTTT.

The chain joins TRBV20-1 to TRBJ1-2; unclear D gene. V lost 3 bases, J lost 5 bases, and 16 bases lay in between. The germline V gene encodes CDR1 DFQATT and CDR2 SNEGSKA (reference sequence). This CDR3 is 14 amino acids long. The CDR3 reads CSASRSALKYGYTF. For the CDR3, the DNA is TGCAGTGCTAGTAGGTCCGCGCTTAAATATGGCTACACCTTC.

This chain uses TRBV6-2 or TRBV6-3 with TRBJ2-7; no clear D. With 6 bases removed from V and 2 bases from J, the gap between germline ends came to 14 bases. Per the germline V gene, CDR1 is MNHEY and CDR2 is SVGEGT. The CDR3 has 14 residues. CDR3: CASSPPQRTYEQYF. The CDR3 region has the DNA TGTGCCAGCAGCCCGCCCCAAAGAACCTACGAGCAGTACTTC.

In DNA form, the CDR3 reads TGTGCCAGCTCACCAAGGAGATATAGCAATCAGCCCCAGCATTTT. It codes for CASSPRRYSNQPQHF. The chain is built from TRBV18 and TRBJ1-5; D is unclear. V lost 2 bases to trimming and J lost 0 bases, with 8 bases between them. Germline CDR1 and CDR2: KGHSH and LQKENI. This CDR3 comprises 15 residues. The full variable domain, with the rest looked up from reference TRBV18 and TRBJ1-5, is NAGVMQNPRHLVRRRGQEARLRCSPMKGHSHVYWYRQLPEEGLKFMVYLQKENIIDESGMPKERFSAEFPKEGPSILRIQQVVRGDSAAYFCASSPRRYSNQPQHFGDGTRLSIL.

V usage is TRBV3-1 (or the pseudogene TRBV3-2) and J usage is TRBJ2-7; 9 positions agree with TRBD2. Germline values: CDR1 LGHDT, CDR2 YNNKEL (reference sequence). The ends lost 6 bases at V and 2 bases at J; junction bases unmatched: 5. CDR3 length equals 14 residues. In DNA, the CDR3 is TGTGCCAGCAGACGTAGCGGGAGCCCCTACGAGCAGTACTTC. Amino acid sequence: CASRRSGSPYEQYF.

This sequence joins TRBV19 and TRBJ1-1; D gene unclear. The CDR3 is 13 amino acids. Germline V gene sequence: CDR1 LNHDA, CDR2 SQIVND (reference sequence). V was shortened by 5 bases and J by 4 bases, with 11 bases between the two germline ends. The CDR3 nucleotides are TGTGCCAGTAGTGCCGGGAGGACCACTGAAGCTTTCTTT. This sequence encodes CASSAGRTTEAFF.

This clone turned up a few times. The V call is TRBV19, the J call TRBJ1-2; tentatively, D is TRBD1 (6 bases). Per the germline V gene, CDR1 is LNHDA and CDR2 is SQIVND (reference sequence). The CDR3 totals 14 residues. V lost 4 bases to trimming and J lost 7 bases, with 16 bases between them. CDR3 DNA sequence: TGTGCCAGTAGTAAGGGGGGGCTTTCTTCTGGCTACACCTTC. Translated: CASSKGGLSSGYTF.

The J gene is TRBJ1-2, the V gene TRBV3-1 (or the pseudogene TRBV3-2); a possible D gene is TRBD1 (6 bases). Germline CDR1 reads LGHDT; CDR2 reads YNNKEL (reference sequence). V was trimmed by 0 bases and J by 7 bases, leaving 15 bases between them. The CDR3 has 15 residues. CDR3 DNA: TGTGCCAGCAGCCAAGATGCAGGGGTTCGGAGTGGCTACACCTTC. It yields the protein CASSQDAGVRSGYTF.

The genes are TRBV24-1 and TRBJ2-6; TRBD1 matches at 9 bases. CDR1 and CDR2 from the germline V gene are KGHDR and SFDVKD. Trimming took 6 bases from V and 3 from J; bases not matched to a gene: 5. The CDR3 contains 16 residues. The CDR3 region is CATSTGGANGANVLTF. CDR3 bases: TGTGCCACCAGTACAGGGGGCGCGAATGGGGCCAACGTCCTGACTTTC.